This T cell receptor beta chain was recorded in a study of cytotoxic CD8 clonotypes in ibrutinib-treated CLL. As for the study in general: Across the patients, approximately 12 were relapsed/refractory, about 15 treatment-naive and roughly 18 IGHV unmutated. Response samples came after a median 12 months of treatment, range 6 to 36.

Germline V gene data show CDR1 as MGHRA and CDR2 as YSYEKL. CDR3 length: 14 residues. V shed 3 bases and J shed 1 base, with 8 bases lying between them. Profiling relied on immunoSEQ multiplex PCR, and the TCRdb table lists in-frame clones only, not all of them. The sample shows around 40,000 clones, just over 70% of them seen only once. The sequence derives from a human donor with chronic lymphocytic leukemia. The sample consisted of PBMCs, taken at disease progression, from a patient treated with ibrutinib. The chain combines TRBV4-1 with TRBJ2-3; tentatively, D is TRBD2 (5 bases). DNA of the CDR3: TGCGCCAGCAGCCACCCCGGGGGCACAGATACGCAGTATTTT. This codes for CASSHPGGTDTQYF.